The 28 T cell receptor beta chains below all came from one sample that was sequenced in a study of cytomegalovirus exposure and HLA in healthy donors. The PCR used 60 Vbeta and 13 Jbeta primers. The method was immunoSEQ multiplex PCR; TCRdb's version includes in-frame clones alone and lacks a portion of them. The data contain 150,000 or so clones, about 76% of them singletons. The sequencing sample was made of PBMCs. All receptors come from a man in his thirties or forties in good health and CMV-seropositive.

The chain combines TRBV27 with TRBJ1-5; D may be TRBD1 (6 bases). Deletions cut 10 bases from V and 6 bases from J, with 19 bases between. The CDR3 length is 14 residues. Germline CDR1 reads MNHEY; CDR2 reads SMNVEV (reference sequence). In DNA form, the CDR3 reads TGTGCCAACCCGACCGGCAGGGGTCGTCAGCCCCAGCATTTT. Translating gives CANPTGRGRQPQHF.

To note about this clone: Mismatch with germline at one junction end may stem from a read error. The V and J genes are TRBV28 and TRBJ2-7, with unresolved D. This CDR3 is 11 amino acids long. Germline values: CDR1 MDHEN, CDR2 SYDVKM. The chain's CDR3 is CASSLESEEYF. In DNA, the CDR3 is TGTGCCAGCAGTTTAGAGAGCGAGGAGTACTTC. The full variable domain, its missing parts supplied by reference TRBV28 and TRBJ2-7, is DVKVTQSSRYLVKRTGEKVFLECVQDMDHENMFWYRQDPGLGLRLIYFSYDVKMKEKGDIPEGYSVSREKKERFSLILESASTNQTSMYLCASSLESEEYFGPGTRLTVT.

V and J are TRBV14 and TRBJ2-7; possibly TRBD1 for D (6 bases). The V gene's germline CDR1 is SGHDN and CDR2 FVKESK. The CDR3 sequence is 15 residues long. Trimming pared 4 bases from V and 4 bases from J, leaving 17 bases between. CDR3 nucleotides: TGTGCCAGCAGCCGAATAACTTCCAGGGGTTACGAGCAGTACTTC. Protein sequence: CASSRITSRGYEQYF.

The V and J genes are TRBV7-2 and TRBJ1-2; maybe TRBD1 (5 bases). The CDR3 extends over 15 amino acids. Trimming cost V 2 bases and J 4 bases, with 14 bases left between them. Germline lookup yields CDR1 SGHTA and CDR2 FQGNSA. The CDR3 spells CASSLKTPGSYGYTF. The CDR3 coding sequence is TGTGCCAGCAGCTTAAAAACGCCAGGGTCCTATGGCTACACCTTC.

The chain joins TRBV7-9 to TRBJ1-2, with 7 bases fitting TRBD1. Losses at the gene ends were 5 bases for V and 0 bases for J; bases not matched to a gene: 6. This CDR3 has 15 residues. CDR1 is SEHNR, CDR2 FQNEAQ, per germline (reference sequence). The CDR3 here is CASSAGTATNYGYTF. The DNA for the CDR3 is TGTGCCAGCAGCGCGGGGACAGCAACTAACTATGGCTACACCTTC.

In its sample, this clone was seen once. The CDR3 DNA is TGTGCCAGCAGCTTAGGGGCAGGGGTTAGTGGGACTGAAGCTTTCTTT. This translates into CASSLGAGVSGTEAFF. V and J are TRBV7-9 and TRBJ1-1; TRBD1 is a possible D gene (6 bases). The ends were cut back, 1 base at V and 5 bases at J, with 17 bases in the middle. Germline V gene lookup returns CDR1 SEHNR and CDR2 FQNEAQ (reference sequence). The CDR3 covers 16 residues.

This clone was seen a few times. The rearrangement links TRBV11-3 to TRBJ2-1; a possible D gene is TRBD1 (6 bases). Germline values: CDR1 SGHNT, CDR2 YENEEA. V was cut by 5 bases and J by 6 bases, with 11 bases left in between. The CDR3 contains 13 residues. This CDR3 is CASSPDRSNEQFF. CDR3 sequence (DNA): TGTGCCAGCAGCCCCGACAGGAGCAATGAGCAGTTCTTC.

The chain combines TRBV7-2 with TRBJ1-2; 9 bases map to TRBD1. Germline trimming cut 4 bases from V and 5 bases from J; bases unmatched to any gene: 11. The CDR3 has 16 residues. The germline gives CDR1 SGHTA, CDR2 FQGNSA. The CDR3 is CASSSSRDRVGYGYTF. The CDR3, as DNA: TGTGCCAGCAGCTCGTCCCGGGACAGGGTTGGGTATGGCTACACCTTC.

This clone was seen a single time. The J gene is TRBJ1-4, the V gene TRBV6-5, with TRBD1 matching over 12 bases. The V gene's germline CDR1 is MNHEY and CDR2 SVGAGI. Trimming removed 3 bases from V and 7 bases from J; junction bases left unmatched: 6. The CDR3 length is 16 residues. CDR3 coding DNA: TGTGCCAGCAGTTATGGGACAGGGGGCAGGATTGAAAAACTGTTTTTT. Its translation: CASSYGTGGRIEKLFF.

This clone was detected only a few times. The V and J genes are TRBV28 and TRBJ2-1, with TRBD1 matching over 9 bases. The CDR3 has 16 amino acids. In germline, CDR1 is MDHEN, CDR2 SYDVKM. Germline trimming cut 5 bases from V and 8 bases from J; bases unmatched to any gene: 13. CDR3 bases: TGTGCCAGCAGTACTCCTCCGGGACAGGGATCCGATGAGCAGTTCTTC. It translates to CASSTPPGQGSDEQFF.

This clone showed up just once. The chain carries TRBV30 and TRBJ1-4; D not certain. The CDR3 totals 12 residues. Germline CDR1 is GTSNPN and CDR2 is SVGIG (reference sequence). Trimming took off 3 bases at V and 7 bases at J, with 9 bases between the two ends. The CDR3 DNA sequence: TGTGCCTGGAGAGGAGCCGTTGAAAAACTGTTTTTT. As protein: CAWRGAVEKLFF.

The chain joins TRBV7-9 to TRBJ1-4; the D gene is possibly TRBD1 (6 bases). Germline assignment: CDR1 SEHNR and CDR2 FQNEAQ (reference sequence). This CDR3 has 13 residues. The V gene lost 7 bases and the J gene lost 8 bases, with 14 bases spanning the gap. The CDR3, as DNA: TGTGCCAGCAATCGGGGGGCCGGGGAAAAACTGTTTTTT. The encoded protein is CASNRGAGEKLFF.

The J gene is TRBJ2-2, the V gene TRBV9, with TRBD2 matching over 10 bases. V trimming: 2 bases; J trimming: 7 bases; junction bases outside the gene matches: 8. The germline gives CDR1 SGDLS, CDR2 YYNGEE. This CDR3 is built from 16 residues. The CDR3 bases are TGTGCCAGCAGCGTCGGTAGCGGGAGGCAGGGCGGGGAGCTGTTTTTT. It codes for CASSVGSGRQGGELFF. The full variable domain, rest sourced from reference TRBV9 and TRBJ2-2, is DSGVTQTPKHLITATGQRVTLRCSPRSGDLSVYWYQQSLDQGLQFLIQYYNGEERAKGNILERFSAQQFPDLHSELNLSSLELGDSALYFCASSVGSGRQGGELFFGEGSRLTVL.

This clone appeared a few times. This chain links TRBV11-3 with TRBJ2-1; 8 bases are shared with TRBD2. CDR3 length: 15 residues. The ends lost 1 base at V and 10 bases at J; junction bases unmatched: 9. The germline V gene encodes CDR1 SGHNT and CDR2 YENEEA. CDR3 protein: CASSLVSGELNEQFF. Here the CDR3 DNA reads TGTGCCAGCAGCTTAGTTAGCGGGGAGCTTAACGAGCAGTTCTTC. Filled out from reference TRBV11-3 and TRBJ2-1, the complete variable domain reads EAGVVQSPRYKIIEKKQPVAFWCNPISGHNTLYWYLQNLGQGPELLIRYENEEAVDDSQLPKDRFSAERLKGVDSTLKIQPAELGDSAVYLCASSLVSGELNEQFFGPGTRLTVL.

A few counts support this clone. The chain employs TRBV19 and TRBJ1-1; D is possibly TRBD1 (5 bases). Between the trimmed V and J ends, which lost 6 bases and 11 bases, there was a span of 25 bases. The CDR3 length is 15 residues. Germline loops: CDR1 LNHDA, CDR2 SQIVND (reference sequence). The CDR3 DNA reads TGTGCCAGTAGCCTAGACAGAGCCTCCTACCCTGGGGCTTTCTTT. Protein sequence: CASSLDRASYPGAFF.

This clone was counted between two and nine times. The gene calls are TRBV9 and TRBJ2-2; D ambiguous. This CDR3 is 15 amino acids long. CDR1 SGDLS and CDR2 YYNGEE come from the germline V gene. V dropped 1 base and J dropped 0 bases, with 7 bases sitting between them. DNA of the CDR3: TGTGCCAGCAGCGTAATTAGCTCGAACACCGGGGAGCTGTTTTTT. Its translation: CASSVISSNTGELFF.

The chain employs TRBV28 and TRBJ1-5; perhaps TRBD1 as D (5 bases). V shed 7 bases and J shed 3 bases, with 10 bases lying between them. The CDR3 sequence is 13 residues long. Germline V gene lookup returns CDR1 MDHEN and CDR2 SYDVKM. The CDR3, as DNA: TGTGCCAGCACCCGGGACTACAATCAGCCCCAGCATTTT. Protein product: CASTRDYNQPQHF.

This rearrangement joins TRBV5-4 to TRBJ2-1, with 10 positions matching TRBD2. This CDR3 region has 16 residues. From germline, CDR1 is SGHNT and CDR2 YYREEE (reference sequence). The V segment lost 0 bases and the J segment 5 bases; nucleotides outside the gene matches: 5. The CDR3 DNA reads TGTGCCAGCAGCTTGGTGCGAGCGGGGGGGAACAATGAGCAGTTCTTC. Residues: CASSLVRAGGNNEQFF.

The chain combines TRBV27 with TRBJ1-2, with 7 bases fitting TRBD1. V trimming: 2 bases; J trimming: 7 bases; junction bases outside the gene matches: 4. From germline, CDR1 is MNHEY and CDR2 SMNVEV (reference sequence). The CDR3 covers 13 residues. CDR3 sequence (DNA): TGTGCCAGCAGTTTACTTCGACAGGGTGGCTACACCTTC. Amino acid sequence: CASSLLRQGGYTF.

This clone occurred a few times. The rearrangement links TRBV4-1 to TRBJ2-1; 11 bases fit TRBD2. The germline V gene has CDR1 MGHRA and CDR2 YSYEKL. The V and J ends lost 1 base and 8 bases, in that order; junction bases with no gene match: 4. This CDR3 has 15 residues. The DNA of the CDR3 is TGCGCCAGCAGCCAAGTGGGACTAGCGGAGGATGAGCAGTTCTTC. Translating gives CASSQVGLAEDEQFF.

The V and J genes are TRBV19 and TRBJ2-3; 11 nucleotides line up with TRBD2. This CDR3 is 15 amino acids long. CDR1 is LNHDA and CDR2 is SQIVND in the germline V gene (reference sequence). V shed 6 bases and J 3 bases; nucleotides not matched to a gene: 5. For the CDR3, the DNA is TGTGCCAGTAGAACTAGCGGGAGAGAGACAGATACGCAGTATTTT. Translated, it gives CASRTSGRETDTQYF.

The genes are TRBV9 and TRBJ2-1; D might be TRBD2 (5 bases). The CDR3 runs 13 residues. Germline V gives CDR1 SGDLS, CDR2 YYNGEE. Deletions cut 1 base from V and 9 bases from J, with 11 bases between. The CDR3 region has the DNA TGTGCCAGCAGCGTATATTGGGCGGGTGAGCAGTTCTTC. Amino acid sequence: CASSVYWAGEQFF.

This clone has just one count. V is TRBV5-5 and J is TRBJ2-7, with D tentatively TRBD1 (6 bases). This CDR3 is 14 amino acids long. Trimming took off 1 base at V and 5 bases at J, with 13 bases between the two ends. CDR1 is SGHKS, CDR2 YYEKEE, per germline (reference sequence). The CDR3 region is CASSLTGIAHEQYF. As DNA, the CDR3 is TGTGCCAGCAGCTTGACAGGGATCGCGCACGAGCAGTACTTC.

J is TRBJ2-5 and V is TRBV12-5, with D maybe TRBD2 (6 bases). Germline V gene lookup returns CDR1 LGHNT and CDR2 FRNRAP. V dropped 7 bases and J dropped 2 bases, with 17 bases sitting between them. There are 15 residues in the CDR3. DNA for the CDR3: TGTGCTAGTGCCACCCCACCAGGGAGGCAAGAGACCCAGTACTTC. Translation gives CASATPPGRQETQYF.

The chain has TRBV5-1 and TRBJ2-6; TRBD1 agrees at 7 bases. The CDR3 runs to 18 residues. Germline V CDR1 and CDR2: SGHRS, YFSETQ. Trimming took 4 bases from V and 0 from J; bases not matched to a gene: 10. DNA for the CDR3: TGCGCCAGCAGCCAGCTCGGGACAGAAACCTCTGGGGCCAACGTCCTGACTTTC. Translated: CASSQLGTETSGANVLTF. Filled out from reference TRBV5-1 and TRBJ2-6, the complete variable domain reads KAGVTQTPRYLIKTRGQQVTLSCSPISGHRSVSWYQQTPGQGLQFLFEYFSETQRNKGNFPGRFSGRQFSNSRSEMNVSTLELGDSALYLCASSQLGTETSGANVLTFGAGSRLTVL.

This chain links TRBV15 with TRBJ1-1; D is unclear. Between the trimmed V and J ends, which lost 0 bases and 5 bases, there was a span of 4 bases. The CDR3 is 12 residues long. Germline CDR1 LNHNV, CDR2 YYDKDF (reference sequence). CDR3 amino acids: CATSRDLTEAFF. The CDR3, as DNA: TGTGCCACCAGCAGAGATTTAACTGAAGCTTTCTTT.

This clone appeared once. The gene calls are TRBV15 and TRBJ2-7; 10 bases align to TRBD1. J gave up 7 bases and V 5 bases, and 8 bases lay outside the gene matches. The CDR3 is made up of 14 amino acids. Germline V gives CDR1 LNHNV, CDR2 YYDKDF (reference sequence). The CDR3 DNA follows: TGTGCCACCAGCTTCGGGACAGGGGTCGGAGAGCAGTACTTC. Protein sequence: CATSFGTGVGEQYF.

The chain employs TRBV5-8 and TRBJ1-5; the D is unclear. V was cut by 3 bases and J by 3 bases, with 7 bases left in between. Germline lookup yields CDR1 SGHTS and CDR2 YDEGEE. The CDR3 has 13 residues. DNA of the CDR3: TGTGCCAGCAGCTCGTATTCCAATCAGCCCCAGCATTTT. Protein sequence: CASSSYSNQPQHF.